The entry that follows covers one T cell receptor beta chain sequence. The V segment lost 0 bases and the J segment 7 bases; nucleotides outside the gene matches: 6. From germline, CDR1 is KGHSH and CDR2 LQKENI. The CDR3 loop spans 16 amino acids. This sample stems from a study of blood T cell repertoires in COVID-19. Assay: immunoSEQ multiplex PCR; the TCRdb copy retains only in-frame clones and omits some. The profile covers about 69,000 clones, with over 75% appearing a single time and about 3.2% taken by the ten largest. The J gene is TRBJ2-7, the V gene TRBV18; TRBD2 matches at 13 bases. The material sequenced was peripheral blood. The source is an elderly man with acute or convalescent COVID-19. The CDR3 coding sequence is TGTGCCAGCTCACCACCCGGGACTAGCGGGGCCTGGGAGCAGTACTTC. This translates into CASSPPGTSGAWEQYF.